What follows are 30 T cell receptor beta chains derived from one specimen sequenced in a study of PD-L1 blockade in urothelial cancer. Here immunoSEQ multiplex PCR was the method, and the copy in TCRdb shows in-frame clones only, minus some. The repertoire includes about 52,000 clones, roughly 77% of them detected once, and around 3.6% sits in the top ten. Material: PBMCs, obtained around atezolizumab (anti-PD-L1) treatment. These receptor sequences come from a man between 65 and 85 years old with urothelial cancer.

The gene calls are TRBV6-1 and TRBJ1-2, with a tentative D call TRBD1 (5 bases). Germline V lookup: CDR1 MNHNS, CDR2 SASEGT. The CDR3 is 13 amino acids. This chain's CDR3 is CAAGIEANYGYTF. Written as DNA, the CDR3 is TGTGCTGCAGGGATTGAAGCTAACTATGGCTACACCTTC.

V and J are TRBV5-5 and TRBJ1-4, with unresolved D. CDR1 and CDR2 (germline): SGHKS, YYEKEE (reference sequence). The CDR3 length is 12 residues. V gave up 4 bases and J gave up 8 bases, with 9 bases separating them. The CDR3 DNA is TGTGCCAGCAGCGGACTTGGAGAAAAACTGTTTTTT. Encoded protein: CASSGLGEKLFF.

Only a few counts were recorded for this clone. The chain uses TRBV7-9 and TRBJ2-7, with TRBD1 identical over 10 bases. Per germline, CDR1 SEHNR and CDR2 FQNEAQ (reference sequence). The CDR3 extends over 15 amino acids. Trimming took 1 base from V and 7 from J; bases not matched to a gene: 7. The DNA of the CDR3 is TGTGCCAGCAGCTTAGATGGGACAGGGGCGGCTGAGCAGTACTTC. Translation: CASSLDGTGAAEQYF.

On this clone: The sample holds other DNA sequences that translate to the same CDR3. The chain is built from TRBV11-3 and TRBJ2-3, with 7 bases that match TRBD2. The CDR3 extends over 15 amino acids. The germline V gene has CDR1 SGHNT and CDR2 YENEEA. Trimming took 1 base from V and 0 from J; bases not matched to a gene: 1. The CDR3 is CASSLGSGSTDTQYF. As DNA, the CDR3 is TGTGCCAGCAGCTTAGGTAGCGGGAGCACAGATACGCAGTATTTT.

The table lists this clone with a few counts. DNA for the CDR3: TGTGCCATCAGTGAGGCGGGACAGGGGTTAAATGAGCAGTTCTTC. Its protein product is CAISEAGQGLNEQFF. The V gene is TRBV10-3, the J gene TRBJ2-1, with 10 bases lining up with TRBD1. This CDR3 has 15 amino acids. CDR1 and CDR2 (germline): ENHRY, SYGVKD. Trimming cost V 2 bases and J 7 bases; bases outside gene matches: 5.

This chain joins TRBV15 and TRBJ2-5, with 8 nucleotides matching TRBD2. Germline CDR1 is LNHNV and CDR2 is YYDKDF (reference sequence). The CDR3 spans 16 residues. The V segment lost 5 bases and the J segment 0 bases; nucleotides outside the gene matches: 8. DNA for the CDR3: TGTGCCACCAGCGAGAGCACGGGAGGGTACCAAGAGACCCAGTACTTC. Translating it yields CATSESTGGYQETQYF.

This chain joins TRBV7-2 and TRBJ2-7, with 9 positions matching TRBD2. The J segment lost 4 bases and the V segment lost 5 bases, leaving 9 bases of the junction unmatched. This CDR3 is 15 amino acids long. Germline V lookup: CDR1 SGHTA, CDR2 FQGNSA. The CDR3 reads CASSLTSGYQYEQYF. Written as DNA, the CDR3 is TGTGCCAGCAGCCTTACTAGCGGGTATCAATACGAGCAGTACTTC.

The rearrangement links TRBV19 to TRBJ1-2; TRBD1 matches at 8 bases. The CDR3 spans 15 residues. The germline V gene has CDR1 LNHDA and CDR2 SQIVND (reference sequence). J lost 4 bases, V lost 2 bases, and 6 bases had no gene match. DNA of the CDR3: TGTGCCAGTAGTATACGGGCAGGGGGCGGCTATGGCTACACCTTC. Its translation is CASSIRAGGGYGYTF.

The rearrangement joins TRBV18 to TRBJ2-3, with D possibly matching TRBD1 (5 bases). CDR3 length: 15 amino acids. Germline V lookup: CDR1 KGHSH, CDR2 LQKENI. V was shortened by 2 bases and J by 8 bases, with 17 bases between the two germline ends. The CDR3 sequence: CASSPNQGLQGTQYF. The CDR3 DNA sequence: TGTGCCAGCTCACCAAATCAGGGTTTGCAGGGTACGCAGTATTTT.

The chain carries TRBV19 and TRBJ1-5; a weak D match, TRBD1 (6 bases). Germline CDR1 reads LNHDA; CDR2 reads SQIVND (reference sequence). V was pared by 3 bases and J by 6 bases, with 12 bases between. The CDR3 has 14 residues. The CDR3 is CASSIVQGLQPQHF. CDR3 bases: TGTGCCAGTAGTATCGTACAGGGCCTTCAGCCCCAGCATTTT.

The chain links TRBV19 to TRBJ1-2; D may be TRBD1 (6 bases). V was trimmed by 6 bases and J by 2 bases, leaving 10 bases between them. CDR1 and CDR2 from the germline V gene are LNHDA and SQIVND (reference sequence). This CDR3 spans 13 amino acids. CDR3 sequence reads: CASRTGQNYGYTF. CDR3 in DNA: TGTGCCAGTAGAACCGGACAGAACTATGGCTACACCTTC.

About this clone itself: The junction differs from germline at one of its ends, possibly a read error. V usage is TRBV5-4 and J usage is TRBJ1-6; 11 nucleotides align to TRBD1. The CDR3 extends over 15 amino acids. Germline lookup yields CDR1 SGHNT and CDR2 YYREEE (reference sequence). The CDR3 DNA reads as TGTGCCAGCAGTTTGGACAGGGGGCTAAATTCACCCCTCCACTTT. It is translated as CASSLDRGLNSPLHF. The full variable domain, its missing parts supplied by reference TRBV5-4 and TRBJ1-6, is ETGVTQSPTHLIKTRGQQVTLRCSSQSGHNTVSWYQQALGQGPQFIFQYYREEENGRGNFPPRFSGLQFPNYSSELNVNALELDDSALYLCASSLDRGLNSPLHFGNGTRLTVT.

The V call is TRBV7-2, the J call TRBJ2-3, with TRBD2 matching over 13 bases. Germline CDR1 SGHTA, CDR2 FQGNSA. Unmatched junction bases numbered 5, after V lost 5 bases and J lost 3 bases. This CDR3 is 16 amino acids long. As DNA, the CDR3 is TGTGCCAGCAGCACGGGACTAGCGGGGAGGACAGATACGCAGTATTTT. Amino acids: CASSTGLAGRTDTQYF.

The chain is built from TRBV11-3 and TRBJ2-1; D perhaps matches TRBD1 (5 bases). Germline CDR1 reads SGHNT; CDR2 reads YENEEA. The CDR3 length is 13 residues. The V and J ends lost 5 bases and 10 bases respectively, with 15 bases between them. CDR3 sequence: CASSQSRVSEQFF. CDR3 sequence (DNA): TGTGCCAGCAGCCAGTCCAGGGTAAGCGAGCAGTTCTTC.

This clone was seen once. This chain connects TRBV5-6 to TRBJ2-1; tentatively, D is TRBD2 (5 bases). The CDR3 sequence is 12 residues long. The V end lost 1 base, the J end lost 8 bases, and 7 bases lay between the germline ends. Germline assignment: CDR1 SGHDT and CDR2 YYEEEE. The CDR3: CASSLKEDEQFF. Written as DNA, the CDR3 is TGTGCCAGCAGCTTGAAGGAGGATGAGCAGTTCTTC.

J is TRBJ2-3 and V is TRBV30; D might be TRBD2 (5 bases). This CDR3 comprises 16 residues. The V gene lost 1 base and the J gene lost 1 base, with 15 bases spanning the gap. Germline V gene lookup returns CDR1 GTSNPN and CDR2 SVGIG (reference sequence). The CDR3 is CAWSEGIQRGTDTQYF. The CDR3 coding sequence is TGTGCCTGGAGTGAGGGCATCCAGAGGGGCACAGATACGCAGTATTTT.

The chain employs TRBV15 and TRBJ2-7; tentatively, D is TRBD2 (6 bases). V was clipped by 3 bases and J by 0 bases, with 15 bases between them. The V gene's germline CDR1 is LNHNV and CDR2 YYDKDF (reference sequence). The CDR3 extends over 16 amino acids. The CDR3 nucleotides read TGTGCCACCAGCAGGTCGGGACTCGCCAGCTCCTACGAGCAGTACTTC. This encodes CATSRSGLASSYEQYF.

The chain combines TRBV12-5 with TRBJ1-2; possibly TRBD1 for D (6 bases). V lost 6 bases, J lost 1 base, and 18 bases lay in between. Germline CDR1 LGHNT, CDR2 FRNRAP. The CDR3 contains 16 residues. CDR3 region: CASGHGQTGGNYGYTF. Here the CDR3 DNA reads TGTGCTAGTGGCCACGGACAGACCGGAGGTAACTATGGCTACACCTTC. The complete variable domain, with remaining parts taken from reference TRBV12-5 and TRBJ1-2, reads DARVTQTPRHKVTEMGQEVTMRCQPILGHNTVFWYRQTMMQGLELLAYFRNRAPLDDSGMPKDRFSAEMPDATLATLKIQPSEPRDSAVYFCASGHGQTGGNYGYTFGSGTRLTVV.

The CDR3 bases are TGCGCCAGCAGCTTGGGCGGGACAGGTTTCTACGAGCAGTACTTC. It specifies CASSLGGTGFYEQYF. This chain links TRBV5-1 with TRBJ2-7; TRBD1 matches 8 bases. The V and J ends lost 0 bases and 3 bases, in that order; junction bases with no gene match: 5. Germline CDR1 is SGHRS and CDR2 is YFSETQ. The CDR3 runs to 15 residues.

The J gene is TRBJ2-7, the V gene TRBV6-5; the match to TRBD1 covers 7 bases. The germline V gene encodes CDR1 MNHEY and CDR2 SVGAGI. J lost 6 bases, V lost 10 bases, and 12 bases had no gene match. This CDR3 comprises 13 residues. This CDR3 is CATLDRMRSEQYF. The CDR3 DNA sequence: TGTGCCACCCTGGACAGGATGAGGAGCGAGCAGTACTTC.

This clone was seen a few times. The CDR3 DNA sequence: TGTGCCAGCAGCCCGTTAACGAGGACAGGCTCGAACACTGAAGCTTTCTTT. This translates into CASSPLTRTGSNTEAFF. The genes are TRBV5-6 and TRBJ1-1; the match to TRBD1 covers 7 bases. V dropped 4 bases and J dropped 1; count of bases not matched to a gene: 13. Germline CDR1 is SGHDT and CDR2 is YYEEEE. The CDR3 has 17 amino acids. Complete variable domain (other parts from reference TRBV5-6 and TRBJ1-1): DAGVTQSPTHLIKTRGQQVTLRCSPKSGHDTVSWYQQALGQGPQFIFQYYEEEERQRGNFPDRFSGHQFPNYSSELNVNALLLGDSALYLCASSPLTRTGSNTEAFFGQGTRLTVV.

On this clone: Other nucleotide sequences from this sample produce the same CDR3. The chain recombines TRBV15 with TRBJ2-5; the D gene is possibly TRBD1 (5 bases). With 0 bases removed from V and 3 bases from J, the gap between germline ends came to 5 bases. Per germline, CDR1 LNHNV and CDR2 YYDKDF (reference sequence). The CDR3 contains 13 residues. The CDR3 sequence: CATSRDREETQYF. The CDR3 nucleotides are TGTGCCACCAGCAGAGACAGGGAAGAGACCCAGTACTTC.

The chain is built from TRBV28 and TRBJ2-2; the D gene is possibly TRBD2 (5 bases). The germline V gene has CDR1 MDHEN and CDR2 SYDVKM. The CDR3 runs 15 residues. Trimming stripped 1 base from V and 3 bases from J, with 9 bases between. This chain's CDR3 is CASSLFGRDTGELFF. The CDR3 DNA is TGTGCCAGCAGTTTATTTGGGCGGGACACCGGGGAGCTGTTTTTT.

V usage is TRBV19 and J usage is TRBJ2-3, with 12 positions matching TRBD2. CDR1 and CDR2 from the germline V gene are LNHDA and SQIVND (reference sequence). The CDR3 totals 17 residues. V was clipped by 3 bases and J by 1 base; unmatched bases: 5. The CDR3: CASSMRLAGVRTDTQYF. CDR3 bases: TGTGCCAGTAGTATGAGACTAGCGGGAGTGCGCACAGATACGCAGTATTTT.

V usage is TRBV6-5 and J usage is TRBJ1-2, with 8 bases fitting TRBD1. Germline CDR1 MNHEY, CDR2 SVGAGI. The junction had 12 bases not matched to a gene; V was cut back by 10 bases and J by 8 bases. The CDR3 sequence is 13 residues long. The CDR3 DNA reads TGTGCCATACGGGACAGGCCTTGGGAAGGCTACACCTTC. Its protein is CAIRDRPWEGYTF.

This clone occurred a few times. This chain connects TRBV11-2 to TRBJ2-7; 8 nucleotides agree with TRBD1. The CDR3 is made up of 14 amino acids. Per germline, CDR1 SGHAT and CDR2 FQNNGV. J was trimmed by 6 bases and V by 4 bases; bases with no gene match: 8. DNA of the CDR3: TGTGCCAGCAGCTCGCGACAGGGGATCGGCGAGCAGTACTTC. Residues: CASSSRQGIGEQYF. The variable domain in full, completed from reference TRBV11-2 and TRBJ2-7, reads EAGVAQSPRYKIIEKRQSVAFWCNPISGHATLYWYQQILGQGPKLLIQFQNNGVVDDSQLPKDRFSAERLKGVDSTLKIQPAKLEDSAVYLCASSSRQGIGEQYFGPGTRLTVT.

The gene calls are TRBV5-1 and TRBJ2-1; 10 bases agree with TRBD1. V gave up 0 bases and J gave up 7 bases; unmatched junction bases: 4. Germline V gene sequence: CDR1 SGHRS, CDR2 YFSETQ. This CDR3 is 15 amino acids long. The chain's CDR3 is CASSLVLGQGNEQFF. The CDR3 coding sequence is TGCGCCAGCAGCTTGGTTCTGGGACAGGGGAATGAGCAGTTCTTC.

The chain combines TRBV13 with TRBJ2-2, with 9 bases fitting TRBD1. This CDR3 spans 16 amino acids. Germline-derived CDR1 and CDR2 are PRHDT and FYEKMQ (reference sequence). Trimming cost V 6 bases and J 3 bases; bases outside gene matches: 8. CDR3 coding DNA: TGTGCCAGCAGGGACAGGGGATTCTTGGACACCGGGGAGCTGTTTTTT. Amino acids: CASRDRGFLDTGELFF. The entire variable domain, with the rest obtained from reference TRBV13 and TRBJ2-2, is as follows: AAGVIQSPRHLIKEKRETATLKCYPIPRHDTVYWYQQGPGQDPQFLISFYEKMQSDKGSIPDRFSAQQFSDYHSELNMSSLELGDSALYFCASRDRGFLDTGELFFGEGSRLTVL.

CDR3 DNA: TGTGCCAGCAGCCCGGGACAGCCCACAGATACGCAGTATTTT. Its translation is CASSPGQPTDTQYF. The J gene is TRBJ2-3, the V gene TRBV7-2; 7 nucleotides match TRBD1. The V gene's germline CDR1 is SGHTA and CDR2 FQGNSA. V was pared by 5 bases and J by 2 bases, with 4 bases of the junction left unmatched. CDR3 length: 14 residues.

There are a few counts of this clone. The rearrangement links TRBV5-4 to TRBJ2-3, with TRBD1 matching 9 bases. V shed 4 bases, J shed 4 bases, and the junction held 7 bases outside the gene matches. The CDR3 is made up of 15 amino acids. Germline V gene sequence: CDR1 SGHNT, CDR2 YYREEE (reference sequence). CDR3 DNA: TGTGCCAGCAGCCCCGTGGGGACAGGGTCAGATACGCAGTATTTT. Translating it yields CASSPVGTGSDTQYF.